The next 17 T cell receptor beta chains were all read from a single sample in a study of cytomegalovirus exposure and HLA in healthy donors. Primers: 60 Vbeta forward and 13 Jbeta reverse. Repertoires were generated with immunoSEQ multiplex PCR, while TCRdb's copy carries only in-frame clones and drops some. The table lists about 170,000 clones, 75% to 90% of them singletons, with 4.5% in the top ten. The sample was PBMCs. The receptors shown here come from a woman in her forties or fifties in good health and CMV-seropositive.

V usage is TRBV6-6 and J usage is TRBJ2-5; TRBD2 matches at 8 bases. Germline assignment: CDR1 MNHNY and CDR2 SVGAGI (reference sequence). This CDR3 spans 16 amino acids. After removal of 2 bases from V and 5 bases from J, the junction contained 10 bases not matched to a gene. CDR3 amino acids: CASSYGGGREGETQYF. In DNA, the CDR3 is TGTGCCAGCAGTTACGGCGGGGGGAGGGAGGGTGAGACCCAGTACTTC.

The V gene is TRBV28, the J gene TRBJ2-3, with 9 bases lining up with TRBD2. The germline gives CDR1 MDHEN, CDR2 SYDVKM. The V and J ends lost 6 bases and 0 bases, in that order; junction bases with no gene match: 16. This CDR3 comprises 19 residues. The CDR3 region is CASSLGWISGRGSTDTQYF. The CDR3 region has the DNA TGTGCCAGCAGCCTGGGGTGGATTAGCGGGAGAGGGAGCACAGATACGCAGTATTTT.

Only a few counts were recorded for this clone. V is TRBV5-1 and J is TRBJ2-7; 14 nucleotides agree with TRBD2. V trimming: 0 bases; J trimming: 0 bases; junction bases outside the gene matches: 5. The CDR3 contains 18 residues. CDR1 is SGHRS and CDR2 is YFSETQ in the germline V gene. This chain's CDR3 is CASSLARTSGRNSYEQYF. CDR3 coding DNA: TGCGCCAGCAGCTTGGCCAGGACTAGCGGGAGGAACTCCTACGAGCAGTACTTC.

The genes are TRBV2 and TRBJ2-7; 9 bases align to TRBD1. The CDR3 is 14 amino acids. Looked up from germline, CDR1 is SNHLY and CDR2 is FYNNEI. Trimming took 10 bases from V and 3 from J; bases not matched to a gene: 10. The CDR3: CATLQGASFYEQYF. The CDR3 DNA follows: TGTGCCACCCTACAGGGGGCTAGCTTCTACGAGCAGTACTTC.

The chain combines TRBV4-2 with TRBJ2-3; 9 positions match TRBD2. The V gene's germline CDR1 is LGHNA and CDR2 YNFKEQ. CDR3 length equals 17 residues. Trimming cost V 4 bases and J 2 bases; bases outside gene matches: 10. The CDR3 nucleotides read TGTGCCAGCAGCCCGCCCAGACTAGCGGATGTCACAGATACGCAGTATTTT. Its protein is CASSPPRLADVTDTQYF.

V gene TRBV5-4 combines with J gene TRBJ2-7, with TRBD2 identical over 9 bases. V gave up 0 bases and J gave up 3 bases; unmatched junction bases: 4. Germline V lookup: CDR1 SGHNT, CDR2 YYREEE (reference sequence). The CDR3 has 15 amino acids. CDR3 sequence (DNA): TGTGCCAGCAGCTTGGGCGGGAGGGCCGTCTACGAGCAGTACTTC. It specifies CASSLGGRAVYEQYF.

CDR3 sequence (DNA): TGTGCCAGCAGTGGGGCGGGACTAGCGCAAGAGACCCAGTACTTC. It codes for CASSGAGLAQETQYF. The rearrangement links TRBV27 to TRBJ2-5; 10 bases are a match to TRBD2. This CDR3 region has 15 residues. The germline gives CDR1 MNHEY, CDR2 SMNVEV (reference sequence). Unmatched junction bases numbered 5, after V lost 5 bases and J lost 2 bases.

This clone came up once. The chain combines TRBV10-3 with TRBJ2-7; 8 bases are a match to TRBD1. Looked up from germline, CDR1 is ENHRY and CDR2 is SYGVKD. Germline trimming cut 10 bases from V and 4 bases from J; bases unmatched to any gene: 9. This CDR3 comprises 13 residues. The chain's CDR3 is CASSKDREYEQYF. The CDR3 coding sequence is TGTGCCAGCAGCAAGGACAGGGAATACGAGCAGTACTTC.

V is TRBV2 and J is TRBJ2-7, with a weak D call TRBD1 (5 bases). The CDR3 is made up of 14 amino acids. Germline CDR1 and CDR2: SNHLY and FYNNEI. V was trimmed by 7 bases and J by 3 bases, leaving 16 bases between them. The CDR3 is CASIIGQGGYEQYF. In DNA, the CDR3 is TGTGCCAGCATAATCGGGCAGGGCGGCTACGAGCAGTACTTC.

This chain uses TRBV15 with TRBJ2-1, with D perhaps TRBD1 (5 bases). With 0 bases removed from V and 0 bases from J, the gap between germline ends came to 15 bases. The CDR3 sequence is 18 residues long. Germline CDR1 reads LNHNV; CDR2 reads YYDKDF (reference sequence). The chain's CDR3 is CATSRDPSGSSSYNEQFF. The CDR3 bases are TGTGCCACCAGCAGAGATCCGTCAGGGTCCAGCTCCTACAATGAGCAGTTCTTC.

The chain is built from TRBV11-3 and TRBJ1-1; 7 bases are a match to TRBD1. V trimming: 5 bases; J trimming: 0 bases; junction bases outside the gene matches: 6. From germline, CDR1 is SGHNT and CDR2 YENEEA. The length of the CDR3 is 15 residues. The DNA for the CDR3 is TGTGCCAGCAGCCCCAGGACAGGTATGAACACTGAAGCTTTCTTT. Encoded protein: CASSPRTGMNTEAFF.

This chain joins TRBV7-2 and TRBJ2-3; a weak D match, TRBD2 (6 bases). Germline V gene lookup returns CDR1 SGHTA and CDR2 FQGNSA. V was trimmed by 1 base and J by 7 bases, leaving 15 bases between them. The CDR3 totals 15 residues. The chain's CDR3 is CASSLGGTASYTQYF. DNA for the CDR3: TGTGCCAGCAGCTTAGGGGGGACTGCCTCGTATACGCAGTATTTT. The full variable domain, rest sourced from reference TRBV7-2 and TRBJ2-3, is GAGVSQSPSNKVTEKGKDVELRCDPISGHTALYWYRQSLGQGLEFLIYFQGNSAPDKSGLPSDRFSAERTGGSVSTLTIQRTQQEDSAVYLCASSLGGTASYTQYFGPGTRLTVL.

The chain joins TRBV19 to TRBJ2-3; the match to TRBD1 covers 8 bases. Trimming took 3 bases from V and 3 from J; bases not matched to a gene: 2. Germline V gene sequence: CDR1 LNHDA, CDR2 SQIVND (reference sequence). The CDR3 sequence is 14 residues long. CDR3 residues: CASSMQGATDTQYF. As DNA, the CDR3 is TGTGCCAGTAGTATGCAGGGGGCGACAGATACGCAGTATTTT.

This CDR3 reads CASSLGRDYGYTF. The CDR3 DNA is TGCGCCAGCAGCTTAGGCAGGGACTATGGCTACACCTTC. This chain uses TRBV5-1 with TRBJ1-2, with D possibly matching TRBD1 (5 bases). CDR1 is SGHRS and CDR2 is YFSETQ in the germline V gene. The CDR3 covers 13 residues. V lost 2 bases, J lost 3 bases, and 8 bases lay in between.

This clone was counted a few times. The rearrangement uses TRBV5-4 and TRBJ1-1, with TRBD1 identical over 8 bases. V was clipped by 4 bases and J by 12 bases; unmatched bases: 5. Germline V gene lookup returns CDR1 SGHNT and CDR2 YYREEE (reference sequence). The CDR3 spans 11 residues. The CDR3 DNA follows: TGTGCCAGCAGCGTGGACAGGGTGTCTTTCTTT. It is translated as CASSVDRVSFF.

This clone was recorded once. This chain links TRBV27 with TRBJ1-1, with a possible D match to TRBD1 (5 bases). Germline CDR1 is MNHEY and CDR2 is SMNVEV (reference sequence). V dropped 8 bases and J dropped 2 bases, with 12 bases sitting between them. The CDR3 consists of 13 residues. The chain's CDR3 is CASRGSGNTEAFF. As DNA, the CDR3 is TGTGCCAGCCGGGGGTCGGGAAACACTGAAGCTTTCTTT.

The chain carries TRBV5-1 and TRBJ2-7; TRBD1 agrees at 8 bases. The junction had 15 bases not matched to a gene; V was cut back by 7 bases and J by 3 bases. The CDR3 length is 16 residues. CDR1 and CDR2 from the germline V gene are SGHRS and YFSETQ. CDR3 amino acids: CASGRYSGGSNYEQYF. For the CDR3, the DNA is TGCGCCAGCGGACGATACTCAGGGGGCTCTAACTACGAGCAGTACTTC.